This T cell receptor beta chain is from a study of shared clonotypes between healthy human individuals. Background on the study: Samples came from two female and three male donors aged 18 to 49. Plates per donor: three CD4 naive, three CD4 memory, two CD8 naive, one CD8 memory.

Assay used: immunoSEQ multiplex PCR; TCRdb lists only in-frame clones, some missing. The sample includes about 2.3 million clones, over 85% seen only once; the top ten take about 0.37%. As regards this clone: Antigen specificity is unknown.

Findings of the study overall: A reduction in generation probabilities was seen for non-shared clonotypes relative to those shared by all four donors.

Sequencing was done on a sample of naive CD4+ T cells from PBMCs. Noted subset: CD45RA+ positively selected. The source of this sequence is a man between 18 and 35 years old in good health. Some clones in this sample may be carry-over from other donors' samples.

CDR3 sequence: CASSPTEFTGELFF. As DNA, the CDR3 is TGCGCCAGCAGCCCGACAGAGTTCACCGGGGAGCTGTTTTTT. The chain joins TRBV4-1 to TRBJ2-2, with a weak D call TRBD1 (5 bases). CDR3 length equals 14 residues. Trimming took off 4 bases at V and 4 bases at J, with 10 bases between the two ends. From germline, CDR1 is MGHRA and CDR2 YSYEKL.